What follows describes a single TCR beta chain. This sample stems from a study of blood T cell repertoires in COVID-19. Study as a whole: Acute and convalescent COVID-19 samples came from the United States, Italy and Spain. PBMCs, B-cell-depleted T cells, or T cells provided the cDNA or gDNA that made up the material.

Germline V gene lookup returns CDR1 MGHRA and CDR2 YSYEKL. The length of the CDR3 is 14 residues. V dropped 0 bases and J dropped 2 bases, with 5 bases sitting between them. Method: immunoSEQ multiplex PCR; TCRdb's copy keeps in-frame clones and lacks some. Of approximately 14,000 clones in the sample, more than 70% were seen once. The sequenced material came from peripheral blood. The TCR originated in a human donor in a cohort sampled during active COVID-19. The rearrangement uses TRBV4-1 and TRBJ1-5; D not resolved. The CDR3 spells CASSQEEGNQPQHF. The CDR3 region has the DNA TGCGCCAGCAGCCAAGAGGAGGGCAATCAGCCCCAGCATTTT.